The 8 T cell receptor beta chains listed next were all sequenced from one sample in a study of beta chain features in type 1 diabetes (dated by TCRdb to the late 2010s). Libraries were constructed by the immunoSEQ multiplex PCR assay. The entire amount of isolated RNA was reverse transcribed using the High Capacity cDNA Reverse Transcription Kit, so the sequenced TCRB transcripts were expressed ones. As stored in TCRdb, this immuneACCESS dataset retains in-frame rearrangements with V and J assigned. A fraction of the clones does not appear; measured against another copy, unresolved V genes explain less than half of the discrepancy, and the remainder lacks a known reason. This sample is represented by a few hundred thousand clones; approximately 11% of them were singletons. Roughly 0.014% of the sample is in the top ten clones. Sequencing was done on a sample of naive CD4+ T cells from blood. The cell subset or site label, as the study defines it: true naive CD4+ T cells. The receptors come from a woman aged 30 to 39 in good health.

The J gene is TRBJ2-7, the V gene TRBV4-2, with TRBD2 matching over 8 bases. The CDR3 loop spans 15 amino acids. Trimming at V came to 0 bases and at J to 2 bases, leaving 3 bases not matched to a gene. Germline assignment: CDR1 LGHNA and CDR2 YNFKEQ. Here the CDR3 DNA reads TGTGCCAGCAGCCAAGAACTAGCGGATACCTACGAGCAGTACTTC. Translating gives CASSQELADTYEQYF.

In its sample, this clone was seen a few times. The rearrangement joins TRBV19 to TRBJ1-2; 7 bases agree with TRBD1. The CDR3 consists of 16 residues. From germline, CDR1 is LNHDA and CDR2 SQIVND (reference sequence). V shed 7 bases, J shed 3 bases, and the junction held 14 bases outside the gene matches. The CDR3, as DNA: TGTGCCAGTAAATCCAGGGGGAATGTGGTCGACTATGGCTACACCTTC. It translates to CASKSRGNVVDYGYTF.

V and J are TRBV7-9 and TRBJ2-5, with TRBD1 matching over 9 bases. Germline V gives CDR1 SEHNR, CDR2 FQNEAQ (reference sequence). With 2 bases clipped from V and 5 bases from J, the junction kept 12 bases outside the gene matches. The CDR3 has 17 amino acids. The CDR3 bases are TGTGCCAGCAGCTTAATACCGGGACAGGGAACCTACGAGACCCAGTACTTC. It is translated as CASSLIPGQGTYETQYF.

This clone appeared a few times. The V call is TRBV7-9, the J call TRBJ2-1, with 13 bases matching TRBD2. CDR3 length: 15 residues. In germline, CDR1 is SEHNR, CDR2 FQNEAQ (reference sequence). V shed 3 bases, J shed 9 bases, and the junction held 5 bases outside the gene matches. The CDR3 spells CASSLRTSGSGEQFF. The CDR3 nucleotides read TGTGCCAGCAGCTTGAGGACTAGCGGGAGTGGTGAGCAGTTCTTC.

This clone was found a few times. The V and J genes are TRBV5-4 and TRBJ2-7, with D unresolved. This CDR3 has 12 amino acids. From germline, CDR1 is SGHNT and CDR2 YYREEE (reference sequence). Between the trimmed V and J ends, which lost 4 bases and 2 bases, there was a span of 7 bases. CDR3 sequence reads: CASSAQTYEQYF. The CDR3 bases are TGTGCCAGCAGCGCACAAACCTACGAGCAGTACTTC. Full variable domain (outside the CDR3, taken from reference TRBV5-4 and TRBJ2-7): ETGVTQSPTHLIKTRGQQVTLRCSSQSGHNTVSWYQQALGQGPQFIFQYYREEENGRGNFPPRFSGLQFPNYSSELNVNALELDDSALYLCASSAQTYEQYFGPGTRLTVT.

The chain joins TRBV4-3 to TRBJ1-2; 8 nucleotides match TRBD1. CDR1 and CDR2 from the germline V gene are LGHNA and YSLEER. The CDR3 is made up of 13 amino acids. The J segment lost 7 bases and the V segment lost 3 bases, leaving 4 bases of the junction unmatched. This CDR3 is CASSQDRVSGYTF. For the CDR3, the DNA is TGCGCCAGCAGCCAGGACAGGGTCTCTGGCTACACCTTC.

In the case of this clone: This sample includes further DNA sequences coding for the same CDR3. The chain carries TRBV5-1 and TRBJ2-3; 9 bases agree with TRBD1. Germline trimming cut 4 bases from V and 3 bases from J; bases unmatched to any gene: 3. The CDR3 contains 14 residues. Germline loops: CDR1 SGHRS, CDR2 YFSETQ. CDR3 nucleotide sequence: TGCGCCAGCAGCCCGGGACAGGGTACAGATACGCAGTATTTT. Its protein product is CASSPGQGTDTQYF.

Here the CDR3 DNA reads TGCAGCGCCAGGGGGGCGCAATACAATGAGCAGTTCTTC. Protein product: CSARGAQYNEQFF. The V gene is TRBV29-1, the J gene TRBJ2-1; D may be TRBD1 (7 bases). Looked up from germline, CDR1 is SQVTM and CDR2 is ANQGSEA. The V gene lost 7 bases and the J gene lost 4 bases, with 14 bases spanning the gap. The CDR3 loop spans 13 amino acids.